The 18 T cell receptor beta chains below all came from one sample that was sequenced in a study of PD-1 blockade in classical Hodgkin lymphoma. Assay: immunoSEQ multiplex PCR; the TCRdb copy retains only in-frame clones and omits some. The data show more than 75,000 clones, approximately 94% seen once. This sample's time point: cycle 4 day 1 (C4D1), after 6 weeks of nivolumab. After autologous stem cell transplantation all patients relapsed, and prior brentuximab vedotin exposure differed between cohorts. Source: peripheral blood mononuclear cells (PBMCs), taken before the fourth cycle of nivolumab. These receptors originate from a human donor with classical Hodgkin lymphoma.

This chain joins TRBV7-3 and TRBJ2-2; 7 bases fit TRBD2. CDR1 and CDR2 from the germline V gene are SGHTA and FQGTGA. CDR3 length equals 16 residues. Trimming took 3 bases from V and 6 from J; bases not matched to a gene: 10. The CDR3 sequence is CASSFLPTSAAGELFF. The CDR3 region has the DNA TGTGCCAGCAGCTTCTTACCTACTAGCGCCGCCGGGGAGCTGTTTTTT.

V is TRBV27 and J is TRBJ1-5, with TRBD1 matching over 7 bases. With V trimmed by 8 bases and J by 6 bases, 13 bases remained unmatched. CDR1 and CDR2 (germline): MNHEY, SMNVEV (reference sequence). This CDR3 contains 15 residues. CDR3 in amino acids: CASGSQGRESQPQHF. CDR3 nucleotides: TGTGCCAGCGGGTCACAGGGGAGGGAATCTCAGCCCCAGCATTTT.

This chain uses TRBV10-2 with TRBJ1-1; D is uncertain. CDR1 and CDR2 from the germline V gene are WSHSY and SAAADI. The ends were cut back, 4 bases at V and 0 bases at J, with 15 bases in the middle. This CDR3 is built from 16 residues. For the CDR3, the DNA is TGCGCCAGCAGTGGGGTCAGAACGACCCTGAACACTGAAGCTTTCTTT. Translation: CASSGVRTTLNTEAFF.

The chain couples TRBV5-1 to TRBJ2-7; 14 bases are shared with TRBD2. Germline V gene lookup returns CDR1 SGHRS and CDR2 YFSETQ. Losses at the gene ends were 4 bases for V and 0 bases for J; bases not matched to a gene: 12. The CDR3 length is 19 residues. CDR3 nucleotides: TGCGCCAGCAGCCGACTTCATCGACTAGCGGGAGGGGCCTCCTACGAGCAGTACTTC. Protein: CASSRLHRLAGGASYEQYF.

The chain is built from TRBV6-5 and TRBJ2-7; D is possibly TRBD2 (6 bases). The germline V and J ends were trimmed by 6 bases and 2 bases, with 8 bases remaining between them. The CDR3 has 12 amino acids. The germline V gene encodes CDR1 MNHEY and CDR2 SVGAGI. The chain's CDR3 is CASRTGAYEQYF. The CDR3 nucleotides read TGTGCCAGCAGGACGGGAGCCTACGAGCAGTACTTC.

The CDR3 loop reads CATSRVIGVGSLNEKLFF. The CDR3 DNA sequence: TGTGCCACCAGCAGAGTCATCGGGGTCGGCAGCCTTAATGAAAAACTGTTTTTT. This chain links TRBV15 with TRBJ1-4; D is ambiguous. The CDR3 has 18 amino acids. With 1 base removed from V and 4 bases from J, the gap between germline ends came to 19 bases. Germline V gene lookup returns CDR1 LNHNV and CDR2 YYDKDF (reference sequence).

The chain recombines TRBV7-2 with TRBJ2-7; D not certain. V was shortened by 2 bases and J by 7 bases, with 6 bases between the two germline ends. Per germline, CDR1 SGHTA and CDR2 FQGNSA. CDR3 size: 11 residues. The CDR3 protein is CASSLMTEQYF. The CDR3 DNA reads as TGTGCCAGCAGCTTAATGACAGAGCAGTACTTC.

V and J are TRBV28 and TRBJ2-1; D is uncertain. Germline lookup yields CDR1 MDHEN and CDR2 SYDVKM. V was shortened by 7 bases and J by 0 bases, with 13 bases between the two germline ends. CDR3 length: 15 amino acids. CDR3 in amino acids: CASKFSGSSYNEQFF. The CDR3 region has the DNA TGTGCCAGCAAGTTCTCAGGCAGCTCCTACAATGAGCAGTTCTTC.

V and J are TRBV5-1 and TRBJ2-5; no reliable D call. The CDR3 extends over 14 amino acids. V lost 0 bases to trimming and J lost 1 base, with 7 bases between them. The germline CDR1 and CDR2 sequences are SGHRS and YFSETQ. The CDR3 spells CASSLDDLQETQYF. In nucleotides, the CDR3 is TGCGCCAGCAGCTTGGACGACCTCCAAGAGACCCAGTACTTC.

The chain combines TRBV11-2 with TRBJ1-2; D is unclear. The CDR3 is 14 residues long. CDR1 is SGHAT and CDR2 is FQNNGV in the germline V gene. Trimming left V 3 bases short and J 8 bases short, with 16 bases between. The CDR3 reads CASSFVPDFRGYTF. In DNA, the CDR3 is TGTGCCAGCAGCTTCGTCCCAGACTTCAGGGGCTACACCTTC. Full variable domain (rest looked up from reference TRBV11-2 and TRBJ1-2): EAGVAQSPRYKIIEKRQSVAFWCNPISGHATLYWYQQILGQGPKLLIQFQNNGVVDDSQLPKDRFSAERLKGVDSTLKIQPAKLEDSAVYLCASSFVPDFRGYTFGSGTRLTVV.

This chain connects TRBV5-4 to TRBJ2-3; 8 positions agree with TRBD2. Trimming at V came to 4 bases and at J to 4 bases, leaving 8 bases not matched to a gene. The CDR3 has 15 residues. Germline CDR1 and CDR2: SGHNT and YYREEE (reference sequence). CDR3 nucleotides: TGTGCCAGCAGCGAAAGCGGGAGTAACGCAGATACGCAGTATTTT. Translated, it gives CASSESGSNADTQYF.

This rearrangement joins TRBV5-4 to TRBJ1-1; TRBD1 is a possible D gene (5 bases). The CDR3 is made up of 14 amino acids. Trimming stripped 1 base from V and 1 base from J, with 8 bases between. The germline CDR1 and CDR2 sequences are SGHNT and YYREEE (reference sequence). The CDR3 DNA follows: TGTGCCAGCAGCTTGATAGACAGGAACACTGAAGCTTTCTTT. It codes for CASSLIDRNTEAFF. Full variable domain (remainder filled in from reference TRBV5-4 and TRBJ1-1): ETGVTQSPTHLIKTRGQQVTLRCSSQSGHNTVSWYQQALGQGPQFIFQYYREEENGRGNFPPRFSGLQFPNYSSELNVNALELDDSALYLCASSLIDRNTEAFFGQGTRLTVV.

The rearrangement joins TRBV5-6 to TRBJ2-7; TRBD2 matches at 11 bases. The CDR3 length is 17 residues. Germline-derived CDR1 and CDR2 are SGHDT and YYEEEE. Trimming at V came to 7 bases and at J to 4 bases, leaving 16 bases not matched to a gene. This chain's CDR3 is CASASGGRPSGRYEQYF. The CDR3 nucleotides read TGTGCCAGCGCGAGTGGGGGGAGGCCTAGCGGGAGGTACGAGCAGTACTTC. Drawing the rest from reference TRBV5-6 and TRBJ2-7, the complete variable domain is DAGVTQSPTHLIKTRGQQVTLRCSPKSGHDTVSWYQQALGQGPQFIFQYYEEEERQRGNFPDRFSGHQFPNYSSELNVNALLLGDSALYLCASASGGRPSGRYEQYFGPGTRLTVT.

In nucleotides, the CDR3 is TGTGCCAGCAGCGTTAGCGGGAGGGCCGGCGAGCAGTACTTC. Its translation is CASSVSGRAGEQYF. This rearrangement joins TRBV9 to TRBJ2-7; the match to TRBD2 covers 11 bases. The CDR3 totals 14 residues. V gave up 2 bases and J gave up 6 bases; unmatched junction bases: 4. The germline CDR1 and CDR2 sequences are SGDLS and YYNGEE.

The gene calls are TRBV15 and TRBJ1-1, with a weak D call TRBD1 (5 bases). Germline-derived CDR1 and CDR2 are LNHNV and YYDKDF (reference sequence). V lost 0 bases and J lost 9, with 14 bases in between. The CDR3 is 14 residues long. The CDR3 loop is CATSRDQWGGKAFF. In DNA, the CDR3 is TGTGCCACCAGCAGAGATCAGTGGGGGGGGAAAGCTTTCTTT. Looking up the rest from reference TRBV15 and TRBJ1-1 gives the full variable domain: DAMVIQNPRYQVTQFGKPVTLSCSQTLNHNVMYWYQQKSSQAPKLLFHYYDKDFNNEADTPDNFQSRRPNTSFCFLDIRSPGLGDTAMYLCATSRDQWGGKAFFGQGTRLTVV.

The V gene is TRBV19, the J gene TRBJ2-7; TRBD1 is a possible D gene (5 bases). The CDR3 is 16 amino acids. The germline V gene encodes CDR1 LNHDA and CDR2 SQIVND (reference sequence). The germline V and J ends were trimmed by 5 bases and 0 bases, with 17 bases remaining between them. CDR3 coding DNA: TGTGCCAGTAGTGCCTCGCACAGGCTGAACTCCTACGAGCAGTACTTC. Encoded protein: CASSASHRLNSYEQYF.

The chain joins TRBV19 to TRBJ2-2, with 7 bases matching TRBD1. The length of the CDR3 is 13 residues. The V and J ends lost 7 bases and 9 bases, in that order; junction bases with no gene match: 8. Germline V gene data show CDR1 as LNHDA and CDR2 as SQIVND (reference sequence). The CDR3 loop is CASTIRTGRELFF. In DNA form, the CDR3 reads TGTGCCAGTACGATCCGGACAGGACGGGAGCTGTTTTTT.

This clone is a singleton in its sample. The V gene is TRBV15, the J gene TRBJ1-1; 7 nucleotides agree with TRBD1. This CDR3 spans 13 amino acids. Germline V gene data show CDR1 as LNHNV and CDR2 as YYDKDF (reference sequence). The J segment lost 5 bases and the V segment lost 3 bases, leaving 3 bases of the junction unmatched. The CDR3 coding sequence is TGTGCCACCAGCAGGACAGGGACGACTGAAGCTTTCTTT. Protein sequence: CATSRTGTTEAFF.